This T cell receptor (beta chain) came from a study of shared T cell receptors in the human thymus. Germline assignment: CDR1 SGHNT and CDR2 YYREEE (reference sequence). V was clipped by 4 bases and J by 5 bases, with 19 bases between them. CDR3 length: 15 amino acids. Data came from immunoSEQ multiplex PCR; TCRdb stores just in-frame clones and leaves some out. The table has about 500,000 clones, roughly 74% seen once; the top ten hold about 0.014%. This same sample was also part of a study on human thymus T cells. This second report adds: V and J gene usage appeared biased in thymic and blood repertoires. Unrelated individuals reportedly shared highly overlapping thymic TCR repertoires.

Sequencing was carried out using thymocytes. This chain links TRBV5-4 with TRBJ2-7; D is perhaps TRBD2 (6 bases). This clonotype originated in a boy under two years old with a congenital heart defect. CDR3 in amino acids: CASSHPGETRNEQYF. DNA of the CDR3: TGTGCCAGCAGCCATCCCGGGGAGACTAGGAACGAGCAGTACTTC.